What follows are 22 T cell receptor beta chains derived from one specimen sequenced in a study of blood T cells in healthy people across ages. A second roughly 7 to 11 cycle PCR used barcoded and J-beta primers. TCRdb recomputed calls from the 5' RACE reads with MiXCR, one row per CDR3 protein. The table includes about 1.1 million distinct CDR3 sequences, 30% to 40% detected once. The sample taken for sequencing was blood. These receptors came from a man younger than 35 in good health.

A remark on this clonotype: A much larger clone sits a single nucleotide away, making a read error possible. V gene TRBV6-2 or TRBV6-3 combines with J gene TRBJ2-2; D ambiguous. The CDR3 loop spans 14 amino acids. CDR1 and CDR2 (germline): MNHEY, SVGEGT. Trimming removed 6 bases at V and 5 bases at J, with 13 bases between. CDR3: CASRYSAETGELFF. CDR3 in DNA: TGTGCCAGCAGGTATTCCGCAGAGACCGGGGAGCTGTTTTTT.

The gene calls are TRBV11-2 and TRBJ2-3; 7 bases align to TRBD2. Germline V lookup: CDR1 SGHAT, CDR2 FQNNGV. Trimming took 4 bases from V and 0 from J; bases not matched to a gene: 4. This CDR3 contains 15 residues. The CDR3 sequence: CASSSSGVSTDTQYF. In DNA form, the CDR3 reads TGTGCCAGCAGCTCGAGCGGGGTCAGCACAGATACGCAGTATTTT.

With respect to this clonotype: A clone one base away is much larger, so this may be a read error. The rearrangement uses TRBV4-3 and TRBJ1-2; no clear D. Per germline, CDR1 LGHNA and CDR2 YSLEER. The CDR3 is 12 residues long. The CDR3 here is CASNQDRAVFTF. The CDR3, as DNA: TGCGCCAGCAACCAAGACCGGGCCGTGTTCACCTTC.

The chain combines TRBV3-1 with TRBJ2-7; D uncertain. The CDR3 covers 13 residues. Germline V CDR1 and CDR2: LGHDT, YNNKEL (reference sequence). Trimming took 8 bases from V and 5 from J, leaving 16 bases between them. CDR3 DNA sequence: TGTGCCAGCGGAAACCCCGGTCTTGACGAGCAGTACTTC. The encoded protein is CASGNPGLDEQYF.

This clonotype was counted many times. The rearrangement uses TRBV7-9 and TRBJ2-3; 10 bases align to TRBD2. The CDR3 runs to 16 residues. The junction had 8 bases not matched to a gene; V was cut back by 5 bases and J by 3 bases. Germline values: CDR1 SEHNR, CDR2 FQNEAQ (reference sequence). CDR3 protein: CASSPGLAEYTDTQYF. CDR3 bases: TGTGCCAGCAGCCCCGGACTAGCGGAGTATACAGATACGCAGTATTTT. Filled out from reference TRBV7-9 and TRBJ2-3, the complete variable domain reads DTGVSQNPRHKITKRGQNVTFRCDPISEHNRLYWYRQTLGQGPEFLTYFQNEAQLEKSRLLSDRFSAERPKGSFSTLEIQRTEQGDSAMYLCASSPGLAEYTDTQYFGPGTRLTVL.

The gene calls are TRBV9 and TRBJ2-1; D remains ambiguous. The CDR3 totals 11 residues. The V gene's germline CDR1 is SGDLS and CDR2 YYNGEE. V gave up 2 bases and J gave up 8 bases, with 5 bases separating them. The CDR3 here is CASSVDHEQFF. CDR3 nucleotides: TGTGCCAGCAGCGTCGACCATGAGCAGTTCTTC.

This clonotype was seen only a few times. V and J are TRBV11-2 and TRBJ2-3; 8 bases map to TRBD2. Trimming at V came to 5 bases and at J to 4 bases, leaving 11 bases not matched to a gene. CDR3 size: 16 residues. Germline lookup yields CDR1 SGHAT and CDR2 FQNNGV. This chain's CDR3 is CASSRERAGGADTQYF. The DNA for the CDR3 is TGTGCCAGCAGCCGAGAGAGGGCGGGGGGCGCAGATACGCAGTATTTT. The entire variable domain, with the rest obtained from reference TRBV11-2 and TRBJ2-3, is as follows: EAGVAQSPRYKIIEKRQSVAFWCNPISGHATLYWYQQILGQGPKLLIQFQNNGVVDDSQLPKDRFSAERLKGVDSTLKIQPAKLEDSAVYLCASSRERAGGADTQYFGPGTRLTVL.

The J gene is TRBJ1-1, the V gene TRBV7-2, with D perhaps TRBD1 (5 bases). The CDR3 extends over 16 amino acids. Trimming stripped 5 bases from V and 0 bases from J, with 16 bases between. Germline CDR1 reads SGHTA; CDR2 reads FQGNSA. The CDR3 loop reads CASSPAYKDMNTEAFF. Here the CDR3 DNA reads TGTGCCAGCAGCCCGGCCTACAAGGACATGAACACTGAAGCTTTCTTT.

CDR3 DNA sequence: TGCAGCGTTATGAGGGGTAGCCAGAACTACGAGCAGTACTTC. Residues: CSVMRGSQNYEQYF. This rearrangement joins TRBV29-1 to TRBJ2-7; D could derive from TRBD1 or TRBD2 (5 bases each). V gave up 5 bases and J gave up 3 bases, with 17 bases separating them. Germline assignment: CDR1 SQVTM and CDR2 ANQGSEA. The CDR3 extends over 14 amino acids.

This clonotype appeared a few times. The chain combines TRBV7-2 with TRBJ1-2; the match to TRBD1 covers 8 bases. The V gene end was trimmed by 1 base and the J gene end by 4 bases; junction bases not matched to a gene: 5. CDR3 length equals 15 residues. Germline loops: CDR1 SGHTA, CDR2 FQGNSA. The CDR3 spells CASSLEDRAIYGYTF. The DNA for the CDR3 is TGTGCCAGCAGCTTAGAGGACAGGGCAATCTATGGCTACACCTTC.

The chain employs TRBV4-2 and TRBJ2-1; D may correspond to TRBD1 or TRBD2 (5 bases each). Germline CDR1 reads LGHNA; CDR2 reads YNFKEQ. The V end was cut by 4 bases, the J end by 2 bases, with 12 bases between. The CDR3 totals 15 residues. As DNA, the CDR3 is TGTGCCAGCAGCCCGTTGGGGGAGACCTACAATGAGCAGTTCTTC. Its translation: CASSPLGETYNEQFF.

The rearrangement joins TRBV6-1 to TRBJ2-3, with 8 bases matching TRBD2. This CDR3 is built from 17 residues. In germline, CDR1 is MNHNS, CDR2 SASEGT. The J segment lost 4 bases and the V segment lost 1 base, leaving 10 bases of the junction unmatched. The DNA for the CDR3 is TGTGCCAGCAGTGAAGATCAACTAGCGGATACCTCAGATACGCAGTATTTT. Encoded protein: CASSEDQLADTSDTQYF.

The J gene is TRBJ2-1, the V gene TRBV12-3 or TRBV12-4; unclear D gene. This CDR3 has 13 amino acids. V was pared by 7 bases and J by 6 bases, with 13 bases between. CDR3 residues: CASTRSSPNEQFF. CDR3 bases: TGTGCCAGCACCAGATCATCGCCCAATGAGCAGTTCTTC.

The J gene is TRBJ2-2, the V gene TRBV20-1; maybe TRBD1 (6 bases). CDR1 and CDR2 (germline): DFQATT, SNEGSKA (reference sequence). The ends were cut back, 1 base at V and 2 bases at J, with 11 bases in the middle. The CDR3 contains 15 residues. CDR3 in amino acids: CSARAQGPNTGELFF. Written as DNA, the CDR3 is TGCAGTGCTAGAGCTCAGGGGCCCAACACCGGGGAGCTGTTTTTT.

Points on this clonotype: A much larger clone is a single base away; this may be a read error. This sequence joins TRBV7-6 and TRBJ2-1, with TRBD1 as a possible D gene (6 bases). The CDR3 sequence is 15 residues long. The V end was cut by 1 base, the J end by 10 bases, with 17 bases between. Germline V lookup: CDR1 SGHVS, CDR2 FNYEAQ. CDR3 in amino acids: CASSLEPGASYEQFF. In nucleotides, the CDR3 is TGTGCCAGCAGCTTAGAACCAGGGGCCTCCTACGAGCAGTTCTTC.

In its sample, this clonotype was seen once. The rearrangement uses TRBV6-2 or TRBV6-3 and TRBJ1-2; tentative D call: TRBD1 (5 bases). The CDR3 is 14 amino acids. Germline CDR1 and CDR2: MNHEY and SVGEGT. V was cut by 5 bases and J by 4 bases, with 14 bases left in between. The CDR3 here is CASSRPGTTYGYTF. In DNA, the CDR3 is TGTGCCAGCAGTCGACCCGGGACTACCTATGGCTACACCTTC.

V gene TRBV7-9 combines with J gene TRBJ1-1; D not resolved. The V end was cut by 4 bases, the J end by 0 bases, with 12 bases between. The CDR3 is made up of 15 amino acids. CDR1 and CDR2 from the germline V gene are SEHNR and FQNEAQ (reference sequence). CDR3 region: CASSSGPTMNTEAFF. The CDR3 DNA reads TGTGCCAGCAGCTCGGGCCCTACCATGAACACTGAAGCTTTCTTT.

About this clonotype itself: A much larger clone differs by one base, so this may be a read error. V gene TRBV12-3 or TRBV12-4 combines with J gene TRBJ2-5, with D unclear. This CDR3 comprises 12 residues. Trimming removed 6 bases from V and 4 bases from J, with 9 bases in between. The chain's CDR3 is CASRGSRETQYF. As DNA, the CDR3 is TGTGCCAGCAGGGGAAGTCGAGAGACCCAGTACTTC.

This clonotype was observed a handful of times. V gene TRBV4-1 combines with J gene TRBJ1-1; D perhaps matches TRBD1 (6 bases). V was clipped by 1 base and J by 5 bases, with 17 bases between them. Germline V gene data show CDR1 as MGHRA and CDR2 as YSYEKL. The CDR3 is 16 residues long. The CDR3, as DNA: TGCGCCAGCAGCCAAGCCTCGCAGGGGATAAGGACTGAAGCTTTCTTT. Its translation: CASSQASQGIRTEAFF.

This clonotype occurred a few times. This rearrangement joins TRBV13 to TRBJ1-2, with unresolved D. This CDR3 comprises 14 residues. From germline, CDR1 is PRHDT and CDR2 FYEKMQ (reference sequence). V was pared by 5 bases and J by 4 bases, with 14 bases between. CDR3 DNA sequence: TGTGCCAGCAGCCCCGCAGGTTACCCCTATGGCTACACCTTC. It is translated as CASSPAGYPYGYTF.

This clonotype was observed a few times. This chain joins TRBV24-1 and TRBJ2-1; D unresolved. The CDR3 runs 15 residues. In germline, CDR1 is KGHDR, CDR2 SFDVKD. V lost 3 bases and J lost 3, with 11 bases in between. CDR3 in DNA: TGTGCCACCAGTGATCCCCTCACTCGCTACAATGAGCAGTTCTTC. This gives the protein CATSDPLTRYNEQFF.

This clonotype was seen repeatedly, ten times or more. The V call is TRBV5-1, the J call TRBJ2-1, with D possibly being TRBD1 (5 bases). The CDR3 totals 17 residues. CDR1 and CDR2 from the germline V gene are SGHRS and YFSETQ. V lost 1 base to trimming and J lost 0 bases, with 14 bases between them. The CDR3 bases are TGCGCCAGCAGCTTGTCAGGGCTACCGATCTCCTACAATGAGCAGTTCTTC. Translated, it gives CASSLSGLPISYNEQFF.